The rows below give T cell receptor beta chains drawn from one sample of a study of blood T cell repertoires in COVID-19. Some clones are missing from TCRdb's copy, which holds only in-frame ones; the method was immunoSEQ multiplex PCR. Of about 95,000 clones listed, around 87% are singletons. Sequencing input: peripheral blood. All receptors derive from a human donor in a cohort sampled during active COVID-19. Both conserved end residues are part of each CDR3. Fields, in order: J gene, D gene, V gene, CDR3 protein, CDR3 DNA. A D gene is named only where the DNA matches it firmly.

J: TRBJ2-7; D: TRBD1; V: TRBV5-1; CDR3: CASSITGAYEQYF; DNA: TGCGCCAGCAGCATTACAGGGGCCTACGAGCAGTACTTC
J: TRBJ1-3; D: -; V: TRBV18; CDR3: CASSPGGSSGNTIYF; DNA: TGTGCCAGCTCACCCGGGGGGAGCTCTGGAAACACCATATATTTT
J: TRBJ1-1; D: -; V: TRBV19; CDR3: CASSMETGTEAFF; DNA: TGTGCCAGTAGTATGGAGACTGGCACTGAAGCTTTCTTT
J: TRBJ2-5; D: TRBD2; V: TRBV4-2; CDR3: CASSQERGGQETQYF; DNA: TGTGCCAGCAGCCAAGAGCGGGGGGGCCAAGAGACCCAGTACTTC
J: TRBJ1-3; D: TRBD1; V: TRBV7-6; CDR3: CASSLALRGPGNTIYF; DNA: TGTGCCAGCAGCTTAGCTTTGAGGGGGCCTGGAAACACCATATATTTT
J: TRBJ2-3; D: -; V: TRBV9; CDR3: CASSVLSGTDTQYF; DNA: TGTGCCAGCAGCGTTTTGTCAGGTACAGATACGCAGTATTTT
J: TRBJ1-2; D: -; V: TRBV19; CDR3: CASSMSNSNGYTF; DNA: TGTGCCAGTAGTATGAGTAACTCCAACGGCTACACCTTC
J: TRBJ2-5; D: -; V: TRBV5-5; CDR3: CASSLIRGQQETQYF; DNA: TGTGCCAGCAGCTTGATAAGGGGCCAGCAAGAGACCCAGTACTTC
J: TRBJ1-6; D: TRBD1; V: TRBV27; CDR3: CASSLRDRVWSSYNSPLHF; DNA: TGTGCCAGCAGTTTACGGGACAGGGTGTGGAGCTCCTATAATTCACCCCTCCACTTT
J: TRBJ2-7; D: TRBD2; V: TRBV6-6; CDR3: CASSRNIMTSGSQRGSSEQYF; DNA: TGTGCCAGCAGCCGAAATATAATGACTAGCGGAAGTCAGCGGGGGAGCTCCGAGCAGTACTTC
J: TRBJ1-6; D: TRBD1; V: TRBV28; CDR3: CASSSGRGNSPLHF; DNA: TGTGCCAGCAGTTCGGGCAGGGGGAATTCACCCCTCCACTTT